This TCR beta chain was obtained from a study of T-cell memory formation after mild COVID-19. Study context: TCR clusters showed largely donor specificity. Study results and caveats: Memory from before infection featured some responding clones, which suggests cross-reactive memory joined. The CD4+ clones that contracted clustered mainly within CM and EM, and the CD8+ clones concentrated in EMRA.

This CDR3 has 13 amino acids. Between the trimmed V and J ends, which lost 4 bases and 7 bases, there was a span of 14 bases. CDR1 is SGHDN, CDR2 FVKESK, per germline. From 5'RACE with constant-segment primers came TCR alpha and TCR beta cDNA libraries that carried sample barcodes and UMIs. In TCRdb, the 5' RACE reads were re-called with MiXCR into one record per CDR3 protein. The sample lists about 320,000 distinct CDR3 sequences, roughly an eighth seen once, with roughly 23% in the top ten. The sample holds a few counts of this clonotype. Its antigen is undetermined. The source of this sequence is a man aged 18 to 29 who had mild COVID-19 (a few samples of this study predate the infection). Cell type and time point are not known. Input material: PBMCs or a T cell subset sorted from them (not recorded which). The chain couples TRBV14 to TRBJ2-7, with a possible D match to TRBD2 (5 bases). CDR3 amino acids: CASSPLGVREQYV. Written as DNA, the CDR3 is TGTGCCAGCAGCCCCTTGGGAGTGAGGGAGCAGTACGTC.